Sequencing of this T cell receptor (beta chain) was carried out in a study of cytomegalovirus exposure and HLA in healthy donors. The study's findings and limits: After further analysis at a later stage, 15,000 to 20,000 TCR beta sequences were associated with HLA alleles at 0.05 false discovery rate. Later, an analysis found that common viral pathogens appeared to be linked with several of the most significant clusters. In vitro assays verified that a few CMV-associated chains recognized CMV antigens specifically.

This clone was observed a handful of times. Its target is not known. The CDR3 runs 16 residues. V gave up 0 bases and J gave up 2 bases; unmatched junction bases: 2. CDR1 and CDR2 (germline): SGHNT, YYREEE (reference sequence). PCR amplification relied on 60 Vbeta primers (plus 13 Jbeta primers). The protocol was immunoSEQ multiplex PCR, while the TCRdb copy is restricted to in-frame clones and leaves out a portion. The sample has fewer than 200,000 clones, 68% seen once. The specimen was PBMCs. V gene TRBV5-4 combines with J gene TRBJ2-1; 10 nucleotides agree with TRBD2. This sequence originates from a woman aged 40 to 49 in good health and CMV-seropositive. The CDR3 DNA is TGTGCCAGCAGCTTGGCTAGCGGGAGTGCCTACAATGAGCAGTTCTTC. This translates into CASSLASGSAYNEQFF.